Presented here are 24 T cell receptor beta chains from one specimen sequenced in a study of CD8+ T cells in alopecia areata. Isolated RNA was reverse transcribed into cDNA used as the sequencing template. Data came from immunoSEQ multiplex PCR; TCRdb stores just in-frame clones and leaves some out. The sample yields around 140,000 clones, approximately 87% seen once. Sample: CD8+ T cells sorted from blood, taken at week 0. The source of these receptors is a human donor with alopecia areata.

The chain is built from TRBV29-1 and TRBJ2-4, with TRBD2 as a possible D gene (6 bases). The CDR3 consists of 12 residues. Looked up from germline, CDR1 is SQVTM and CDR2 is ANQGSEA. V was cut by 4 bases and J by 8 bases, with 12 bases left in between. CDR3 region: CSVVGGPDIQYF. As DNA, the CDR3 is TGCAGCGTTGTCGGAGGGCCGGACATTCAGTACTTC.

This chain connects TRBV4-2 to TRBJ2-7; the D gene could be TRBD1 or TRBD2 (5 bases each). The length of the CDR3 is 15 residues. Trimming shortened V by 0 bases and J by 1 base, and 10 bases separated the two germline ends. Germline-derived CDR1 and CDR2 are LGHNA and YNFKEQ. In DNA form, the CDR3 reads TGTGCCAGCAGCCAAGAACGGGACGGATCCTACGAGCAGTACTTC. The encoded protein is CASSQERDGSYEQYF.

This clone came up a few times. This chain connects TRBV7-2 to TRBJ2-1; 7 bases line up with TRBD2. Germline lookup yields CDR1 SGHTA and CDR2 FQGNSA. The CDR3 extends over 15 amino acids. V was pared by 2 bases and J by 0 bases, with 1 base of the junction left unmatched. CDR3 nucleotides: TGTGCCAGCAGCTTACTAGCGGCCTCCTACAATGAGCAGTTCTTC. It codes for CASSLLAASYNEQFF.

The genes are TRBV23-1 and TRBJ2-7; D might be TRBD2 (5 bases). TRBV23-1 is recorded as an ORF, its role being uncertain. The CDR3 consists of 16 residues. V lost 0 bases to trimming and J lost 0 bases, with 12 bases between them. CDR3 coding DNA: TGCGCCAGCAGTCAATCCGGAAAGGACTGCTCCTACGAGCAGTACTTC. Amino acid sequence: CASSQSGKDCSYEQYF.

The CDR3 DNA sequence: TGCAGCGTTCCCCGGGACAGGAGATATGGCTACACCTTC. The encoded protein is CSVPRDRRYGYTF. V is TRBV29-1 and J is TRBJ1-2; TRBD1 matches at 8 bases. Unmatched junction bases numbered 7, after V lost 5 bases and J lost 5 bases. This CDR3 has 13 residues. Germline V lookup: CDR1 SQVTM, CDR2 ANQGSEA.

The V call is TRBV5-1, the J call TRBJ2-7; D tentatively fits TRBD1 or TRBD2 (5 bases each). The CDR3 sequence is 14 residues long. CDR1 is SGHRS and CDR2 is YFSETQ in the germline V gene. V was cut by 4 bases and J by 2 bases, with 13 bases left in between. CDR3 in amino acids: CASSGAEGPYEQYF. In nucleotides, the CDR3 is TGCGCCAGCAGCGGCGCTGAGGGACCCTACGAGCAGTACTTC. The full variable domain, completed using reference TRBV5-1 and TRBJ2-7, is KAGVTQTPRYLIKTRGQQVTLSCSPISGHRSVSWYQQTPGQGLQFLFEYFSETQRNKGNFPGRFSGRQFSNSRSEMNVSTLELGDSALYLCASSGAEGPYEQYFGPGTRLTVT.

The chain joins TRBV4-1 to TRBJ2-4, with 7 positions matching TRBD1. The V gene end was trimmed by 1 base and the J gene end by 14 bases; junction bases not matched to a gene: 8. This CDR3 region has 13 residues. CDR1 is MGHRA and CDR2 is YSYEKL in the germline V gene. CDR3 loop: CASSQVTGTVKYF. Here the CDR3 DNA reads TGCGCCAGCAGCCAAGTTACCGGGACAGTTAAGTACTTC.

The DNA for the CDR3 is TGTGCCAGCAGCGGGGGACAGGGGGCCCCTCTATGGGAAGATACGCAGTATTTT. Protein: CASSGGQGAPLWEDTQYF. This chain joins TRBV9 and TRBJ2-3; 12 nucleotides agree with TRBD1. Germline trimming cut 3 bases from V and 5 bases from J; bases unmatched to any gene: 13. Germline CDR1 and CDR2: SGDLS and YYNGEE. This CDR3 has 18 amino acids.

This chain joins TRBV18 and TRBJ2-7, with 7 positions matching TRBD1. The CDR3 sequence is 12 residues long. Germline CDR1 reads KGHSH; CDR2 reads LQKENI. Trimming took 3 bases from V and 4 from J; bases not matched to a gene: 0. CDR3 in DNA: TGTGCCAGCTCACCGGGACAGTACGAGCAGTACTTC. This sequence encodes CASSPGQYEQYF.

The chain employs TRBV7-8 and TRBJ2-3, with 7 bases aligning to TRBD1. The CDR3 is made up of 15 amino acids. J lost 3 bases, V lost 5 bases, and 8 bases had no gene match. Germline V gene sequence: CDR1 SGHVS, CDR2 FQNEAQ. CDR3 nucleotides: TGTGCCAGCAGCCCCGGGACAGTAGGGACAGATACGCAGTATTTT. Amino acid sequence: CASSPGTVGTDTQYF.

V usage is TRBV9 and J usage is TRBJ2-7, with 8 bases matching TRBD2. This CDR3 spans 14 amino acids. Trimming removed 4 bases from V and 7 bases from J; junction bases left unmatched: 10. Germline V gene data show CDR1 as SGDLS and CDR2 as YYNGEE. This CDR3 is CASSPGTSEVEQYF. In DNA, the CDR3 is TGTGCCAGCAGCCCCGGGACTAGTGAAGTTGAGCAGTACTTC.

In regard to this clone: Other DNA sequences in the sample encode the same CDR3. This CDR3 reads CSVADSYEQYF. The CDR3 bases are TGCAGTGTCGCAGACAGCTACGAGCAGTACTTC. The gene calls are TRBV29-1 and TRBJ2-7, with D perhaps matching TRBD1 (5 bases). In germline, CDR1 is SQVTM, CDR2 ANQGSEA. The CDR3 runs to 11 residues.

J is TRBJ2-7 and V is TRBV5-1; possible D gene TRBD2, 5 bases. CDR1 is SGHRS, CDR2 YFSETQ, per germline. With 0 bases removed from V and 3 bases from J, the gap between germline ends came to 10 bases. This CDR3 has 14 amino acids. The CDR3 bases are TGCGCCAGCAGCTTGGATGACGCGGGCTACGAGCAGTACTTC. Amino acids: CASSLDDAGYEQYF.

The gene calls are TRBV11-2 and TRBJ2-7, with 7 positions matching TRBD1. The V gene's germline CDR1 is SGHAT and CDR2 FQNNGV. The length of the CDR3 is 15 residues. V trimming: 5 bases; J trimming: 3 bases; junction bases outside the gene matches: 10. CDR3 residues: CASSPTGTVHYEQYF. The DNA for the CDR3 is TGTGCCAGCAGCCCCACCGGGACAGTGCACTACGAGCAGTACTTC.

J is TRBJ2-3 and V is TRBV5-4; the D is unclear. Germline assignment: CDR1 SGHNT and CDR2 YYREEE (reference sequence). Trimming took 0 bases from V and 5 from J, leaving 7 bases between them. The CDR3 extends over 13 amino acids. CDR3 coding DNA: TGTGCCAGCAGCTTGGCCCCACAAGATACGCAGTATTTT. Translation gives CASSLAPQDTQYF.

The chain couples TRBV29-1 to TRBJ2-1; possibly TRBD2 for D (5 bases). In germline, CDR1 is SQVTM, CDR2 ANQGSEA. CDR3 size: 13 residues. Trimming left V 4 bases short and J 3 bases short, with 10 bases between. The CDR3 sequence is CSVVAPLYNEQFF. The CDR3 coding sequence is TGCAGCGTTGTAGCGCCCCTCTACAATGAGCAGTTCTTC.

V usage is TRBV19 and J usage is TRBJ2-1; no clear D. The V end lost 6 bases, the J end lost 8 bases, and 14 bases lay between the germline ends. CDR3 length: 13 residues. Germline loops: CDR1 LNHDA, CDR2 SQIVND (reference sequence). CDR3 residues: CASRLDAGHEQFF. CDR3 in DNA: TGTGCCAGTAGGTTAGACGCCGGGCATGAGCAGTTCTTC.

The rearrangement uses TRBV27 and TRBJ2-3; a weak D match, TRBD1 (6 bases). This CDR3 is 14 amino acids long. Trimming took off 8 bases at V and 0 bases at J, with 12 bases between the two ends. Germline CDR1 is MNHEY and CDR2 is SMNVEV (reference sequence). Here the CDR3 reads CASGGQTSTDTQYF. The CDR3 DNA reads as TGTGCCAGCGGAGGACAGACTAGCACAGATACGCAGTATTTT.

The chain is built from TRBV2 and TRBJ2-6, with D unclear. Germline assignment: CDR1 SNHLY and CDR2 FYNNEI. Trimming pared 8 bases from V and 0 bases from J, leaving 8 bases between. The CDR3 loop spans 14 amino acids. The CDR3 bases are TGTGCCAGCGACTCGAGCTCTGGGGCCAACGTCCTGACTTTC. Its protein is CASDSSSGANVLTF. The full variable domain, rest sourced from reference TRBV2 and TRBJ2-6, is EPEVTQTPSHQVTQMGQEVILRCVPISNHLYFYWYRQILGQKVEFLVSFYNNEISEKSEIFDDQFSVERPDGSNFTLKIRSTKLEDSAMYFCASDSSSGANVLTFGAGSRLTVL.

This chain joins TRBV29-1 and TRBJ1-4; tentative D call: TRBD1 (5 bases). The V end lost 1 base, the J end lost 6 bases, and 12 bases lay between the germline ends. The germline V gene encodes CDR1 SQVTM and CDR2 ANQGSEA. This CDR3 region has 14 residues. The CDR3 sequence is CSVEVGRAYEKLFF. The CDR3 nucleotides are TGCAGCGTTGAAGTAGGCAGGGCGTATGAAAAACTGTTTTTT.

The chain links TRBV4-1 to TRBJ2-1; unclear D gene. Germline assignment: CDR1 MGHRA and CDR2 YSYEKL. The CDR3 spans 13 residues. The V and J ends lost 4 bases and 9 bases respectively, with 13 bases between them. The CDR3 spells CASSPLTLSEQFF. The CDR3 nucleotides read TGCGCCAGCAGCCCCTTGACTTTGAGTGAGCAGTTCTTC.

The chain has TRBV29-1 and TRBJ2-7; 9 nucleotides agree with TRBD2. The CDR3 is 14 residues long. CDR1 is SQVTM and CDR2 is ANQGSEA in the germline V gene. The J segment lost 0 bases and the V segment lost 2 bases, leaving 2 bases of the junction unmatched. This CDR3 is CSVELAGRSYEQYF. The CDR3 DNA is TGCAGCGTTGAACTAGCGGGGCGCTCCTACGAGCAGTACTTC.

V usage is TRBV29-1 and J usage is TRBJ1-2; possibly TRBD1 for D (5 bases). Germline CDR1 is SQVTM and CDR2 is ANQGSEA. The CDR3 spans 13 residues. The ends were cut back, 4 bases at V and 3 bases at J, with 12 bases in the middle. DNA of the CDR3: TGCAGCGTTGCGGCAGGAGGGGACTATGGCTACACCTTC. Protein sequence: CSVAAGGDYGYTF. Full variable domain (rest looked up from reference TRBV29-1 and TRBJ1-2): SAVISQKPSRDICQRGTSLTIQCQVDSQVTMMFWYRQQPGQSLTLIATANQGSEATYESGFVIDKFPISRPNLTFSTLTVSNMSPEDSSIYLCSVAAGGDYGYTFGSGTRLTVV.

This clone was seen a few times. One junction end disagrees with the germline gene, perhaps due to a read error. The same CDR3 also results from other DNA sequences found in this sample. The chain is built from TRBV4-1 and TRBJ2-2; D is possibly TRBD1 or TRBD2 (5 bases each). Germline V gene sequence: CDR1 MGHRA, CDR2 YSYEKL. This CDR3 is 15 amino acids long. The CDR3 DNA reads TGTGCCAGCAGCCCGGGGACGTCCAACACCGGGGAGCTGTTTTTT. This codes for CASSPGTSNTGELFF.